The 22 T cell receptor beta chains reported below all come from one sample, sequenced in a study of T cell responses to AZD1222 COVID-19 vaccine. TCRdb's copy holds only in-frame clones and misses some; the assay was immunoSEQ multiplex PCR. The table lists 150,000 or so clones, over 80% of them singletons, with around 3.3% in the top ten. Specimen: peripheral blood, collected 28 days after the second AZD1222 dose. The source of these receptors is an adult who received the AZD1222 COVID-19 vaccine.

The rearrangement joins TRBV6-5 to TRBJ2-7; 14 bases fit TRBD2. Germline lookup yields CDR1 MNHEY and CDR2 SVGAGI. This CDR3 comprises 16 residues. The J segment lost 6 bases and the V segment lost 4 bases, leaving 8 bases of the junction unmatched. DNA for the CDR3: TGTGCCAGCAGTTCGGGACTAGCGGGAGATCTCCGCGAGCAGTACTTC. Protein sequence: CASSSGLAGDLREQYF.

V usage is TRBV3-1 (or the pseudogene TRBV3-2) and J usage is TRBJ1-6; 7 bases are shared with TRBD1. CDR1 and CDR2 (germline): LGHDT, YNNKEL (reference sequence). J gave up 9 bases and V 8 bases, and 13 bases lay outside the gene matches. The length of the CDR3 is 15 residues. CDR3: CASVSHSGGLSPLHF. For the CDR3, the DNA is TGTGCCAGCGTATCTCACTCAGGGGGTCTTTCACCCCTCCACTTT.

This rearrangement joins TRBV28 to TRBJ2-1, with 9 positions matching TRBD2. Germline trimming cut 6 bases from V and 8 bases from J; bases unmatched to any gene: 20. Germline assignment: CDR1 MDHEN and CDR2 SYDVKM. The CDR3 has 18 amino acids. CDR3 DNA: TGTGCCAGCAGCCTCTCAGTTCCGGGGGGACTAGCAGGCGATGAGCAGTTCTTC. Translating gives CASSLSVPGGLAGDEQFF.

The chain employs TRBV28 and TRBJ2-7; 15 nucleotides align to TRBD2. The germline gives CDR1 MDHEN, CDR2 SYDVKM. The CDR3 contains 16 residues. V was pared by 4 bases and J by 4 bases, with 5 bases of the junction left unmatched. The CDR3 coding sequence is TGTGCCAGCAGTTCCCCCGGGACTAGCGGGAGGTACGAGCAGTACTTC. Its translation is CASSSPGTSGRYEQYF.

V usage is TRBV7-6 and J usage is TRBJ1-1, with D perhaps TRBD1 (5 bases). CDR1 is SGHVS, CDR2 FNYEAQ, per germline. The CDR3 runs to 15 residues. The V end was cut by 4 bases, the J end by 0 bases, with 12 bases between. The CDR3 protein is CASSSKGHMNTEAFF. Written as DNA, the CDR3 is TGTGCCAGCAGCTCGAAAGGACATATGAACACTGAAGCTTTCTTT.

The V gene is TRBV7-2, the J gene TRBJ2-7; the D gene is possibly TRBD1 (5 bases). The germline gives CDR1 SGHTA, CDR2 FQGNSA. This CDR3 is 15 amino acids long. The V gene lost 2 bases and the J gene lost 5 bases, with 16 bases spanning the gap. CDR3 sequence (DNA): TGTGCCAGCAGCTTACGCATCACAGGCGGCGACGAGCAGTACTTC. Amino acid sequence: CASSLRITGGDEQYF.

This chain's CDR3 is CASSRGTGDYGYTF. Here the CDR3 DNA reads TGTGCCAGCTCCCGTGGGACAGGGGACTATGGCTACACCTTC. The chain combines TRBV18 with TRBJ1-2; 10 nucleotides match TRBD1. This CDR3 contains 14 residues. The V and J ends lost 6 bases and 3 bases, in that order; junction bases with no gene match: 4. The V gene's germline CDR1 is KGHSH and CDR2 LQKENI.

The gene calls are TRBV9 and TRBJ2-1, with D hard to call. The V end lost 1 base, the J end lost 0 bases, and 8 bases lay between the germline ends. Germline CDR1 and CDR2: SGDLS and YYNGEE. This CDR3 is built from 15 residues. CDR3 residues: CASSVSPSSYNEQFF. CDR3 in DNA: TGTGCCAGCAGCGTATCCCCTTCCTCCTACAATGAGCAGTTCTTC.

V is TRBV6-6 and J is TRBJ1-6; perhaps TRBD1 as D (5 bases). The CDR3 runs 16 residues. Trimming removed 5 bases from V and 7 bases from J, with 18 bases in between. The germline gives CDR1 MNHNY, CDR2 SVGAGI (reference sequence). The CDR3 protein is CASSLSPTVPNSPLHF. The CDR3 bases are TGTGCCAGCAGTCTGAGTCCGACAGTCCCCAATTCACCCCTCCACTTT.

The chain employs TRBV30 and TRBJ1-1; D remains ambiguous. CDR3 length equals 14 residues. The germline gives CDR1 GTSNPN, CDR2 SVGIG (reference sequence). Deletions cut 1 base from V and 1 base from J, with 10 bases between. The CDR3 is CAWSGPGGNTEAFF. DNA for the CDR3: TGTGCCTGGAGTGGTCCTGGTGGGAACACTGAAGCTTTCTTT.

This clone is a singleton in its sample. The rearrangement links TRBV6-5 to TRBJ2-7, with 7 nucleotides matching TRBD1. Germline CDR1 is MNHEY and CDR2 is SVGAGI. The J segment lost 4 bases and the V segment lost 10 bases, leaving 10 bases of the junction unmatched. The CDR3 is made up of 13 amino acids. The CDR3 DNA is TGTGCCACCCACAGGGGATTCGGATACGAGCAGTACTTC. Its protein product is CATHRGFGYEQYF.

The rearrangement joins TRBV11-2 to TRBJ1-5; D not certain. The CDR3 runs 13 residues. The V end was cut by 2 bases, the J end by 1 base, with 3 bases between. CDR1 and CDR2 (germline): SGHAT, FQNNGV. In DNA form, the CDR3 reads TGTGCCAGCAGCTTAATGAGCAATCAGCCCCAGCATTTT. Translating it yields CASSLMSNQPQHF.

The V and J genes are TRBV7-9 and TRBJ1-1, with 8 nucleotides matching TRBD1. CDR3 length equals 13 residues. Germline V lookup: CDR1 SEHNR, CDR2 FQNEAQ (reference sequence). The CDR3 bases are TGTGCAGAAACTCGACAGGGGTTCACTGAAGCTTTCTTT. Translating it yields CAETRQGFTEAFF.

This clone was counted a single time. The CDR3 here is CATSQGQGRQPQHF. CDR3 sequence (DNA): TGTGCCACCAGCCAAGGACAGGGTCGTCAGCCCCAGCATTTT. The chain uses TRBV15 and TRBJ1-5; TRBD1 agrees at 8 bases. The CDR3 loop spans 14 amino acids. Per the germline V gene, CDR1 is LNHNV and CDR2 is YYDKDF (reference sequence). The V segment lost 5 bases and the J segment 6 bases; nucleotides outside the gene matches: 6.

This clone was seen only once. The chain carries TRBV5-1 and TRBJ1-4; D perhaps matches TRBD1 (5 bases). Trimming stripped 4 bases from V and 6 bases from J, with 13 bases between. This CDR3 is built from 14 residues. CDR1 and CDR2 from the germline V gene are SGHRS and YFSETQ. The CDR3, as DNA: TGCGCCAGCAGCACCCGACAGTCCGATGAAAAACTGTTTTTT. Amino acid sequence: CASSTRQSDEKLFF.

The J gene is TRBJ2-6, the V gene TRBV6-6; D ambiguous. The CDR3 runs 18 residues. Looked up from germline, CDR1 is MNHNY and CDR2 is SVGAGI (reference sequence). V was pared by 5 bases and J by 0 bases, with 17 bases between. The CDR3 DNA is TGTGCCAGCAGTCCGGGCCCCCCGACACACTCTGGGGCCAACGTCCTGACTTTC. Protein product: CASSPGPPTHSGANVLTF.

As DNA, the CDR3 is TGTGCCAGCAGCCCCGGGACGTATAACTATGGCTACACCTTC. It translates to CASSPGTYNYGYTF. This chain connects TRBV5-4 to TRBJ1-2; TRBD1 is a possible D gene (5 bases). Trimming left V 4 bases short and J 1 base short, with 11 bases between. The CDR3 extends over 14 amino acids. Germline V gene sequence: CDR1 SGHNT, CDR2 YYREEE (reference sequence).

V and J are TRBV19 and TRBJ1-1; D possibly corresponds to TRBD1 (5 bases). The CDR3 totals 12 residues. V was shortened by 6 bases and J by 3 bases, with 8 bases between the two germline ends. CDR1 is LNHDA and CDR2 is SQIVND in the germline V gene (reference sequence). The CDR3, as DNA: TGTGCCAGTAGCCCCAGGGACACTGAAGCTTTCTTT. The encoded protein is CASSPRDTEAFF.

The chain is built from TRBV18 and TRBJ2-5, with 12 bases aligning to TRBD1. Losses at the gene ends were 5 bases for V and 5 bases for J; bases not matched to a gene: 9. Germline V gene sequence: CDR1 KGHSH, CDR2 LQKENI. This CDR3 spans 16 amino acids. The CDR3 reads CASSSRDRGPRETQYF. The CDR3 region has the DNA TGTGCCAGCTCATCCCGGGACAGGGGGCCCCGGGAGACCCAGTACTTC.

CDR3 nucleotides: TGTGCCAGCAGGAAAGGGGGGACTGCCACTGAAGCTTTCTTT. The encoded protein is CASRKGGTATEAFF. The chain is built from TRBV28 and TRBJ1-1; TRBD1 might be the D (6 bases). V gave up 6 bases and J gave up 4 bases, with 15 bases separating them. Germline assignment: CDR1 MDHEN and CDR2 SYDVKM. The CDR3 extends over 14 amino acids.

This rearrangement joins TRBV24-1 to TRBJ1-5; D is undetermined. This CDR3 contains 13 residues. The V and J ends lost 1 base and 6 bases respectively, with 6 bases between them. CDR1 and CDR2 (germline): KGHDR, SFDVKD. The CDR3 protein is CATSDFGGQPQHF. The CDR3 region has the DNA TGTGCCACCAGTGATTTTGGCGGTCAGCCCCAGCATTTT.

This chain connects TRBV4-3 to TRBJ2-2; D is perhaps TRBD1 (5 bases). V was pared by 1 base and J by 2 bases, with 8 bases between. The germline gives CDR1 LGHNA, CDR2 YSLEER. The CDR3 is 15 residues long. Here the CDR3 DNA reads TGCGCCAGCAGCCAAGCCAGGGAAAACACCGGGGAGCTGTTTTTT. This gives the protein CASSQARENTGELFF.